The 5 T cell receptor beta chains below were found in one sample sequenced in a study of T cells in Graves' hyperthyroidism and ophthalmopathy. RNA transcripts yielded amplified TCR beta CDR3 regions. A first-round RT-PCR of the TCR CDR3 used the HTBI primer set. TCRdb recomputed calls from the multiplex PCR reads with MiXCR, one row per CDR3 protein. The sample consists of approximately 510,000 distinct CDR3 sequences, 46% of them appearing once. The sequenced sample consisted of peripheral blood or thyroid tissue (not recorded which). These TCRs come from an adult woman with Graves' disease, either hyperthyroidism or ophthalmopathy (not recorded which).

This sequence joins TRBV28 and TRBJ1-2; no firm D call. CDR1 and CDR2 (germline): MDHEN, SYDVKM. The ends were cut back, 3 bases at V and 3 bases at J, with 11 bases in the middle. This CDR3 has 14 amino acids. The CDR3 here is CASSLAGSDYGYTF. The CDR3 DNA reads as TGTGCCAGCAGTTTGGCAGGCTCCGACTATGGCTACACCTTC.

CDR3 sequence reads: CASSGNRVPYGYTF. CDR3 nucleotides: TGCGCCAGCAGCGGGAACAGGGTCCCCTATGGCTACACCTTC. The V and J genes are TRBV5-1 and TRBJ1-2; D perhaps matches TRBD1 (6 bases). Germline CDR1 SGHRS, CDR2 YFSETQ. V dropped 4 bases and J dropped 4 bases, with 14 bases sitting between them. The CDR3 is 14 amino acids. The full variable domain, completed using reference TRBV5-1 and TRBJ1-2, is KAGVTQTPRYLIKTRGQQVTLSCSPISGHRSVSWYQQTPGQGLQFLFEYFSETQRNKGNFPGRFSGRQFSNSRSEMNVSTLELGDSALYLCASSGNRVPYGYTFGSGTRLTVV.

This clonotype was detected only once. The chain uses TRBV2 and TRBJ1-5; no clear D gene. V was trimmed by 5 bases and J by 6 bases, leaving 14 bases between them. This CDR3 has 14 residues. Germline V gene lookup returns CDR1 SNHLY and CDR2 FYNNEI. The CDR3 loop reads CASSLRPRGQPQHF. The CDR3 nucleotides read TGTGCCAGCAGTTTAAGGCCTCGCGGTCAGCCCCAGCATTTT.

The rearrangement joins TRBV15 to TRBJ2-7; 7 bases are shared with TRBD2. The V gene end was trimmed by 1 base and the J gene end by 2 bases; junction bases not matched to a gene: 5. CDR1 is LNHNV, CDR2 YYDKDF, per germline (reference sequence). The CDR3 is 15 residues long. The CDR3 loop is CATSRGGRGTYEQYF. CDR3 DNA sequence: TGTGCCACCAGCAGAGGAGGGAGGGGAACCTACGAGCAGTACTTC.

The sample holds many counts of this clonotype. This chain joins TRBV7-2 and TRBJ1-2; TRBD1 aligns across 11 bases. The V and J ends lost 0 bases and 7 bases, in that order; junction bases with no gene match: 4. The CDR3 runs 15 residues. The germline V gene has CDR1 SGHTA and CDR2 FQGNSA. CDR3 residues: CASSLATGTGGGYTF. CDR3 DNA sequence: TGTGCCAGCAGCTTAGCGACCGGGACAGGGGGTGGCTACACCTTC. Based on the CDR3 plus reference TRBV7-2 and TRBJ1-2, the full variable domain is GAGVSQSPSNKVTEKGKDVELRCDPISGHTALYWYRQSLGQGLEFLIYFQGNSAPDKSGLPSDRFSAERTGGSVSTLTIQRTQQEDSAVYLCASSLATGTGGGYTFGSGTRLTVV.